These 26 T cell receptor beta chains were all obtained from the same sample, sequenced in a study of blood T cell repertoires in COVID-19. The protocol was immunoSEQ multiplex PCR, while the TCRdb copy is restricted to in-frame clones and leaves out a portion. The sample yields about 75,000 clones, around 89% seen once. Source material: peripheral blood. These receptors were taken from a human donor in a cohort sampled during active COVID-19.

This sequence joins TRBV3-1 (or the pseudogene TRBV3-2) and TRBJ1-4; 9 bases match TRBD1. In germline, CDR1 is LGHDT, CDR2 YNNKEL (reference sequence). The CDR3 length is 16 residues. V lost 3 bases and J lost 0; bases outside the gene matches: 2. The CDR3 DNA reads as TGTGCCAGCAGCCAGGGACAGGGTCCAACTAATGAAAAACTGTTTTTT. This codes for CASSQGQGPTNEKLFF.

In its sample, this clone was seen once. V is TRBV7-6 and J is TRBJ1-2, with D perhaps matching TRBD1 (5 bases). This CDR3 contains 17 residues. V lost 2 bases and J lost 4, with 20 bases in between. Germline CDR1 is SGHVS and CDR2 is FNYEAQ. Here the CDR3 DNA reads TGTGCCAGCAGCTTAAGTGGGGCAGGGATGGGAGGCTATGGCTACACCTTC. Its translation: CASSLSGAGMGGYGYTF.

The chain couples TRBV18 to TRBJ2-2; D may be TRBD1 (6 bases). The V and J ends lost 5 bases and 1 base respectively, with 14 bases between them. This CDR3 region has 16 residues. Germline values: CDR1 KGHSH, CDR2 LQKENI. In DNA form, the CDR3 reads TGTGCCAGCTCAGGTGCCTTGGGACAGAACACCGGGGAGCTGTTTTTT. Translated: CASSGALGQNTGELFF.

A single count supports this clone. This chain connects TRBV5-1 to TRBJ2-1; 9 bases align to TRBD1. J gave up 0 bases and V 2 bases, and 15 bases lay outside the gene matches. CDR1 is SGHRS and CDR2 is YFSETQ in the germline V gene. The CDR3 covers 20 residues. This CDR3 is CASSFRGQGIGGSSYNEQFF. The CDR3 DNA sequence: TGCGCCAGCAGCTTTAGAGGACAGGGGATAGGCGGGAGCTCCTACAATGAGCAGTTCTTC.

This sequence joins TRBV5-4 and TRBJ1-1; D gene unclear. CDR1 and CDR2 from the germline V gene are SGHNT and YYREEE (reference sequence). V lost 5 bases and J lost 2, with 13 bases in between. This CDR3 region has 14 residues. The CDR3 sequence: CASRREELNTEAFF. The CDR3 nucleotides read TGTGCCAGCAGGCGGGAGGAGCTAAACACTGAAGCTTTCTTT. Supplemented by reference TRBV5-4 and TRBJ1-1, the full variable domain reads ETGVTQSPTHLIKTRGQQVTLRCSSQSGHNTVSWYQQALGQGPQFIFQYYREEENGRGNFPPRFSGLQFPNYSSELNVNALELDDSALYLCASRREELNTEAFFGQGTRLTVV.

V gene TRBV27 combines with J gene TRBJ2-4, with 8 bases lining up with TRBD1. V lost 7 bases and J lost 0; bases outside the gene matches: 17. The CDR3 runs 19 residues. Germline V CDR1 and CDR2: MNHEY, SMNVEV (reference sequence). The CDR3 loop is CASTPLRTGISLAKNIQYF. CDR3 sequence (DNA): TGTGCCAGCACCCCCCTCCGGACAGGGATTTCCCTAGCCAAAAACATTCAGTACTTC.

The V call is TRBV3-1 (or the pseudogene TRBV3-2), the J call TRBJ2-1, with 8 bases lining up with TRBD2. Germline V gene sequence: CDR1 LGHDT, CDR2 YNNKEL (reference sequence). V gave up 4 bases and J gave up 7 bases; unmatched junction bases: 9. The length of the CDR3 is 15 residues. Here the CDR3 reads CASSLGARLANEQFF. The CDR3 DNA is TGTGCCAGCAGCCTTGGGGCGAGACTAGCGAATGAGCAGTTCTTC.

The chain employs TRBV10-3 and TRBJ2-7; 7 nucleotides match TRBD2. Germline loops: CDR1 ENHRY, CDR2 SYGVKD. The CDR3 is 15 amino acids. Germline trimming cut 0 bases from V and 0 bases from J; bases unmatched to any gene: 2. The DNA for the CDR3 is TGTGCCATCAGTGAGTCGGGGGGGTACTCCTACGAGCAGTACTTC. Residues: CAISESGGYSYEQYF.

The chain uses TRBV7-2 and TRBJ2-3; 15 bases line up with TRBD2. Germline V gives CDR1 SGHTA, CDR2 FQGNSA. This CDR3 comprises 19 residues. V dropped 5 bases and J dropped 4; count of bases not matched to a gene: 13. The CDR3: CASSPGLAGGPFVSDTQYF. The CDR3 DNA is TGTGCCAGCAGCCCAGGACTAGCGGGGGGGCCATTCGTATCAGATACGCAGTATTTT.

The CDR3 DNA reads as TGTGCCAGCAGCCCCCGACAGGGGCGAAGGAGTGGGAACATTCAGTACTTC. This encodes CASSPRQGRRSGNIQYF. The gene calls are TRBV7-2 and TRBJ2-4; 8 nucleotides match TRBD1. This CDR3 spans 17 amino acids. Germline CDR1 reads SGHTA; CDR2 reads FQGNSA. V dropped 5 bases and J dropped 7; count of bases not matched to a gene: 16.

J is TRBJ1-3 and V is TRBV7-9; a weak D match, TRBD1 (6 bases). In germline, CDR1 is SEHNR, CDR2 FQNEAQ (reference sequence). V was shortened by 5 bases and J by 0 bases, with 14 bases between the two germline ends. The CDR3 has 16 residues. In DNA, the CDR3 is TGTGCCAGCAGCCCTCAGGGGCTTAGCTCTGGAAACACCATATATTTT. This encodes CASSPQGLSSGNTIYF.

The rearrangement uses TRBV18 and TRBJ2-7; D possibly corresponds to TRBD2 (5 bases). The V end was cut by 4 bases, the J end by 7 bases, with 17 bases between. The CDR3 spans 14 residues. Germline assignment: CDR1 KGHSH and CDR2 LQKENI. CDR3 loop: CASSLAGGRGEQYF. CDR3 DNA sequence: TGTGCCAGCTCACTTGCGGGCGGACGGGGAGAGCAGTACTTC. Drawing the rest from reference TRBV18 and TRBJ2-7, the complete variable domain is NAGVMQNPRHLVRRRGQEARLRCSPMKGHSHVYWYRQLPEEGLKFMVYLQKENIIDESGMPKERFSAEFPKEGPSILRIQQVVRGDSAAYFCASSLAGGRGEQYFGPGTRLTVT.

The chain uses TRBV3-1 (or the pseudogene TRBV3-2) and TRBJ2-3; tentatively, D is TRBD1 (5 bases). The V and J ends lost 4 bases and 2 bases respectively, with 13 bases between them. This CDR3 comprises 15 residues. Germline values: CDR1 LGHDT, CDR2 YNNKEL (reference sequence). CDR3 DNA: TGTGCCAGCAGCCGCAGGGCCACAACCACAGATACGCAGTATTTT. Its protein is CASSRRATTTDTQYF.

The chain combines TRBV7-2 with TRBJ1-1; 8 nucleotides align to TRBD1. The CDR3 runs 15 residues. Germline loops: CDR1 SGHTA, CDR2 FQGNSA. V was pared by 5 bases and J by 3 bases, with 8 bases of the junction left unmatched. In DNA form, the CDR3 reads TGTGCCAGCAGCCCTCAGGGGGCAGGATACACTGAAGCTTTCTTT. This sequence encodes CASSPQGAGYTEAFF. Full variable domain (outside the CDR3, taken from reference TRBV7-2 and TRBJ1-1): GAGVSQSPSNKVTEKGKDVELRCDPISGHTALYWYRQSLGQGLEFLIYFQGNSAPDKSGLPSDRFSAERTGGSVSTLTIQRTQQEDSAVYLCASSPQGAGYTEAFFGQGTRLTVV.

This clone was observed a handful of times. This CDR3 reads CASSPADYGYTF. DNA of the CDR3: TGTGCCAGCAGTCCAGCGGACTATGGCTACACCTTC. V usage is TRBV6-2 or TRBV6-3 and J usage is TRBJ1-2; D call uncertain. The CDR3 sequence is 12 residues long. The V gene lost 5 bases and the J gene lost 3 bases, with 7 bases spanning the gap. In germline, CDR1 is MNHEY, CDR2 SVGEGT.

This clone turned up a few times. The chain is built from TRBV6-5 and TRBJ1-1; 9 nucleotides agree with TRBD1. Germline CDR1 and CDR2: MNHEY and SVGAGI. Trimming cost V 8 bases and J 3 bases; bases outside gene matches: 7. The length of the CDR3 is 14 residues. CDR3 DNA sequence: TGTGCCAGCTCCGGGACAGGGTTTTACACTGAAGCTTTCTTT. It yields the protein CASSGTGFYTEAFF.

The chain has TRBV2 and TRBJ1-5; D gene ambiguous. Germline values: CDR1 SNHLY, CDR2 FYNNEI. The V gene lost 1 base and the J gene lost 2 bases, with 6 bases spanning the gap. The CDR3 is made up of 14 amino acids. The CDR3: CASSEVGGNQPQHF. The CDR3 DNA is TGTGCCAGCAGTGAAGTCGGGGGCAATCAGCCCCAGCATTTT.

The CDR3 DNA is TGTGCCAGCAGCTTCCCGGGACTAGCGGGAGGAAATGAGCAGTTCTTC. Residues: CASSFPGLAGGNEQFF. This chain connects TRBV5-8 to TRBJ2-1; 15 nucleotides agree with TRBD2. V was clipped by 2 bases and J by 7 bases; unmatched bases: 4. CDR1 SGHTS and CDR2 YDEGEE come from the germline V gene. The CDR3 consists of 16 residues.

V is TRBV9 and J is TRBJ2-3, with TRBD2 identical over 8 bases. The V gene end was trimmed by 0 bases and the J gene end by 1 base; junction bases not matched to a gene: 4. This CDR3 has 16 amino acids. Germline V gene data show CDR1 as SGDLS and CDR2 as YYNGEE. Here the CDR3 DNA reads TGTGCCAGCAGCGTAGGAGCGGGAGAACGCACAGATACGCAGTATTTT. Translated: CASSVGAGERTDTQYF.

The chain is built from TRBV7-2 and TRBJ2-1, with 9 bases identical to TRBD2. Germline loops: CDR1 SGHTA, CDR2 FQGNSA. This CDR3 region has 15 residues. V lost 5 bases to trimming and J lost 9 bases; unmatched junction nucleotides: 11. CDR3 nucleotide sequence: TGTGCCAGCAGCCCTTGGGGGGTAGCGGGAGCTGAGCAGTTCTTC. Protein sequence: CASSPWGVAGAEQFF.

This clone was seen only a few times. The CDR3 protein is CASSFYRDNYGYTF. CDR3 coding DNA: TGTGCCAGCAGCTTCTACAGGGATAACTATGGCTACACCTTC. The genes are TRBV7-7 and TRBJ1-2; D is possibly TRBD1 (6 bases). With 3 bases removed from V and 1 base from J, the gap between germline ends came to 9 bases. This CDR3 region has 14 residues. Germline assignment: CDR1 SSHAT and CDR2 FNYEAQ (reference sequence).

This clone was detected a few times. CDR3 residues: CASSENRVGGYTF. The CDR3 coding sequence is TGTGCCAGCAGCGAAAACAGGGTTGGCGGCTACACCTTC. V gene TRBV5-6 combines with J gene TRBJ1-2, with a tentative D call TRBD1 (6 bases). Germline loops: CDR1 SGHDT, CDR2 YYEEEE. The CDR3 consists of 13 residues. V lost 4 bases to trimming and J lost 8 bases, with 15 bases between them.

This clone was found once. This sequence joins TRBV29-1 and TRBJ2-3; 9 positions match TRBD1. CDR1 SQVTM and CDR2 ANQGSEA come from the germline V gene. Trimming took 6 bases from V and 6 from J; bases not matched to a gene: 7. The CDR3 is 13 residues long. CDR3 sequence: CSVGQGRLDTQYF. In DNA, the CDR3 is TGCAGCGTGGGACAGGGAAGGTTGGATACGCAGTATTTT.

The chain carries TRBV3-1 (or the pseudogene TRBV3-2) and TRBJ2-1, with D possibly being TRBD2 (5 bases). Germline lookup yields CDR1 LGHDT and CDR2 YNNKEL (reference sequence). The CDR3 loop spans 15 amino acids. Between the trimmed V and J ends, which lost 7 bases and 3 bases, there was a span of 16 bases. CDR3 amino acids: CASTSGGPYYNEQFF. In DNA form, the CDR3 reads TGTGCCAGCACCTCAGGCGGGCCCTACTACAATGAGCAGTTCTTC.

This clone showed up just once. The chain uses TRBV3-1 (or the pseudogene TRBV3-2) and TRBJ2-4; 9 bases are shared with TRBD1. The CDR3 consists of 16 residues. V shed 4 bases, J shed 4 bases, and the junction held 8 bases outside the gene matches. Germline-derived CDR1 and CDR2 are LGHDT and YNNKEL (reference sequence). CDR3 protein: CASSLMGQGDKNIQYF. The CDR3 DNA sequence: TGTGCCAGCAGCCTGATGGGACAGGGTGATAAAAACATTCAGTACTTC.

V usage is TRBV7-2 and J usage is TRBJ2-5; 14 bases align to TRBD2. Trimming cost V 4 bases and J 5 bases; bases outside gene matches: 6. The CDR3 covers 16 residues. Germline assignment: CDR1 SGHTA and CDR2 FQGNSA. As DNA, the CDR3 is TGTGCCAGCAGCTGGCGACTAGCGGGGGGGGGCGAGACCCAGTACTTC. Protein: CASSWRLAGGGETQYF.